There are many counts of the clone carrying this T cell receptor (beta chain). These data belong to a study of blood T cells in healthy people across ages. The authors ran a second PCR of roughly 6 to 12 cycles using a sample-barcoded 5' primer and a J-beta primer mix. TCRdb independently ran MiXCR on the 5' RACE reads; one entry per CDR3 protein. The sample lists hundreds of thousands of distinct CDR3 sequences, around 20% occurring once. This CDR3 is built from 14 residues. V was trimmed by 4 bases and J by 6 bases, leaving 14 bases between them. The germline V gene has CDR1 SGHKS and CDR2 YYEKEE (reference sequence).

This TCR was recovered from a man in his 70s in good health. Specimen: blood. This sequence joins TRBV5-5 and TRBJ1-5; perhaps TRBD1 as D (6 bases). The CDR3 DNA reads as TGTGCCAGCAGCCCCACCACAGGGTTTCAGCCCCAGCATTTT. Protein: CASSPTTGFQPQHF.